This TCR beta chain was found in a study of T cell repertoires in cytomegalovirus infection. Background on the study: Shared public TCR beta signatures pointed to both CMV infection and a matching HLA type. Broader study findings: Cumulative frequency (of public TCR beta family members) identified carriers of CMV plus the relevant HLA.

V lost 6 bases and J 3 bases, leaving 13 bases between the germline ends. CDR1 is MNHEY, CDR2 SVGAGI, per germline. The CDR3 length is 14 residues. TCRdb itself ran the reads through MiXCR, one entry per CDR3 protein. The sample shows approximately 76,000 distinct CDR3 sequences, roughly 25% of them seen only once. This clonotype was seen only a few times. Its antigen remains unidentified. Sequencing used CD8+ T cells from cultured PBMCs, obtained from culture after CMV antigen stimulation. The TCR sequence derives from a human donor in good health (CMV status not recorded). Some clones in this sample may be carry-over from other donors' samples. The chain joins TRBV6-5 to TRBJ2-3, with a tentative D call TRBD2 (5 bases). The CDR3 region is CASSPGSLTDTQYF. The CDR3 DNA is TGTGCCAGCAGCCCGGGGTCTCTAACAGATACGCAGTATTTT.